This TCR beta chain was observed in a study of sequential checkpoint blockade in melanoma. Clones were sequenced by immunoSEQ multiplex PCR, and TCRdb holds only the in-frame ones, with some missing. The profile shows 15,000 to 20,000 clones, 72% of them singletons. Treatment reported: randomized to nivolumab then ipilimumab (arm A) or the reverse (arm B). This TCR was sampled from a human donor with melanoma. Sequences were derived from CD8+ T cells sorted from blood (inferred from file names), sampled from a patient given nivolumab and ipilimumab in sequence.

CDR3 nucleotide sequence: TGTGCCAGCAGTCCCGGGACAGGGTACAATCAGCCCCAGCATTTT. Translated, it gives CASSPGTGYNQPQHF. The V call is TRBV6-1, the J call TRBJ1-5; 9 bases agree with TRBD1. The CDR3 length is 15 residues. V shed 5 bases, J shed 3 bases, and the junction held 5 bases outside the gene matches. Germline V gives CDR1 MNHNS, CDR2 SASEGT.